These T cell receptor beta chains were read from a single sample in a study of vaccination effects on CD4 cells after COVID-19. The assay was immunoSEQ multiplex PCR, and TCRdb's table has in-frame clones only and misses some. The sample lists about 48,000 clones, roughly three fifths occurring once. Their specific antigens are unknown. This sample comprised CD4+ T cells from PBMCs cultured without peptide, obtained before COVID-19 vaccination. The receptors here all came from a human donor who received a COVID-19 vaccine. The CDR3 runs from the conserved cysteine through the conserved F or W. A D gene is named only where the DNA matches it firmly. Clone size appears in some rows only: once, few, many, or a class for an expanded clone.

cdr3_nt: TGTGCCAGCAGCCCCCTGGGTGGCTACACCTTC
cdr3_aa: CASSPLGGYTF
d_call: NA
clone_size: once
v_call: TRBV5-8
j_call: TRBJ1-2

cdr3_nt: TGTGCCAGCAGTTTATCAGTCGCAGCCACCTCAACTAATGAAAAACTGTTTTTT
cdr3_aa: CASSLSVAATSTNEKLFF
d_call: NA
clone_size: NA
v_call: TRBV27
j_call: TRBJ1-4

cdr3_nt: TGTGCCATCAGTGAGGGGGTTACTAACTATGGCTACACCTTC
cdr3_aa: CAISEGVTNYGYTF
d_call: NA
clone_size: NA
v_call: TRBV10-3
j_call: TRBJ1-2

cdr3_nt: TGTGCCAGCAGCTTAGATCACGCCGGCCTCATCGGGGGCTACACCTTC
cdr3_aa: CASSLDHAGLIGGYTF
d_call: NA
clone_size: NA
v_call: TRBV11-2
j_call: TRBJ1-2

cdr3_nt: TGTGCCAGCGGAGTTCGCTATGGCTACACCTTC
cdr3_aa: CASGVRYGYTF
d_call: NA
clone_size: few
v_call: TRBV12-3/TRBV12-4
j_call: TRBJ1-2

cdr3_nt: TGTGCCAGCAGCTCCACAGTTCTTGAGGGTCCCTACGAGCAGTACTTC
cdr3_aa: CASSSTVLEGPYEQYF
d_call: NA
clone_size: NA
v_call: TRBV7-9
j_call: TRBJ2-7

cdr3_nt: TGTGCCAGCAGCCGACGGGCCTCAGAGACCCAGTACTTC
cdr3_aa: CASSRRASETQYF
d_call: NA
clone_size: NA
v_call: TRBV28
j_call: TRBJ2-5

cdr3_nt: TGTGCCATCCGGACTAGCGGGAGTTACAATGAGCAGTTCTTC
cdr3_aa: CAIRTSGSYNEQFF
d_call: TRBD2
clone_size: NA
v_call: TRBV10-3
j_call: TRBJ2-1

cdr3_nt: TGTGCCAGCAGCCAGACTCCTCTCGGGGGGGCTCCGAACACCGGGGAGCTGTTTTTT
cdr3_aa: CASSQTPLGGAPNTGELFF
d_call: TRBD2
clone_size: NA
v_call: TRBV3-1/TRBV3-2
j_call: TRBJ2-2

cdr3_nt: TGTGCCACACGAAGGTCCGCCGGGGAGCTGTTTTTT
cdr3_aa: CATRRSAGELFF
d_call: NA
clone_size: few
v_call: TRBV3-1/TRBV3-2
j_call: TRBJ2-2

cdr3_nt: TGTGCCAGCAGCCGGGGACCTAAGAACACTGAAGCTTTCTTT
cdr3_aa: CASSRGPKNTEAFF
d_call: NA
clone_size: few
v_call: TRBV3-1/TRBV3-2
j_call: TRBJ1-1

cdr3_nt: TGTGCCAGCAGTCGGCCCGACAGGGTCCATCAGCCCCAGCATTTT
cdr3_aa: CASSRPDRVHQPQHF
d_call: TRBD1
clone_size: NA
v_call: TRBV27
j_call: TRBJ1-5

cdr3_nt: TGTGCCAGCAGCCAGTCGCAAGGGACTGGGGCCAACGTCCTGACTTTC
cdr3_aa: CASSQSQGTGANVLTF
d_call: NA
clone_size: NA
v_call: TRBV4-2
j_call: TRBJ2-6

cdr3_nt: TGTGCCAGCAGAAACAGGGTAGGGCGGGATGAGCAGTTCTTC
cdr3_aa: CASRNRVGRDEQFF
d_call: NA
clone_size: NA
v_call: TRBV6-4
j_call: TRBJ2-1

cdr3_nt: TGTGCCAGCAGTGACGATGAGAGGGACAGCTATGGCTACACCTTC
cdr3_aa: CASSDDERDSYGYTF
d_call: TRBD1
clone_size: NA
v_call: TRBV6-4
j_call: TRBJ1-2

cdr3_nt: TGTGCCAGCAGCCAAGGAGTGGGACGGGCAGATACGCAGTATTTT
cdr3_aa: CASSQGVGRADTQYF
d_call: NA
clone_size: NA
v_call: TRBV3-1/TRBV3-2
j_call: TRBJ2-3

cdr3_nt: TGTGCCAGCTCACCAGAACAGGGTTCCTACGAGCAGTACTTC
cdr3_aa: CASSPEQGSYEQYF
d_call: NA
clone_size: once
v_call: TRBV18
j_call: TRBJ2-7

cdr3_nt: TGTGCCAGCATGGGGGGTCCAGCAAATCAGCCCCAGCATTTT
cdr3_aa: CASMGGPANQPQHF
d_call: NA
clone_size: NA
v_call: TRBV27
j_call: TRBJ1-5

cdr3_nt: TGTGCCAGCAGTCCCGGTAGCACTAGGGAAAAACTGTTTTTT
cdr3_aa: CASSPGSTREKLFF
d_call: NA
clone_size: NA
v_call: TRBV25-1
j_call: TRBJ1-4

cdr3_nt: TGTGCCAGCAGCATCTCGGGACTAGCTTACCAAGAGACCCAGTACTTC
cdr3_aa: CASSISGLAYQETQYF
d_call: TRBD2
clone_size: NA
v_call: TRBV7-6
j_call: TRBJ2-5

cdr3_nt: TGTGCCAGCAGGGGGGACAGGGTGACCTACGAGCAGTACTTC
cdr3_aa: CASRGDRVTYEQYF
d_call: TRBD1
clone_size: NA
v_call: TRBV28
j_call: TRBJ2-7

cdr3_nt: TGTGCCAGCCTCATAGACACCATCTTGAACACTGAAGCTTTCTTT
cdr3_aa: CASLIDTILNTEAFF
d_call: NA
clone_size: NA
v_call: TRBV6-5
j_call: TRBJ1-1

cdr3_nt: TGTGCCTGGACTGGGTCCACCTCCTACGAGCAGTACTTC
cdr3_aa: CAWTGSTSYEQYF
d_call: NA
clone_size: NA
v_call: TRBV30
j_call: TRBJ2-7

cdr3_nt: TGCGCCAGCAGCAGGACGGAAAGCAATCAGCCCCAGCATTTT
cdr3_aa: CASSRTESNQPQHF
d_call: NA
clone_size: few
v_call: TRBV4-1
j_call: TRBJ1-5

cdr3_nt: TGTGCCAGCAGTTTAGGGGCAGACTATGGCTACACCTTC
cdr3_aa: CASSLGADYGYTF
d_call: NA
clone_size: NA
v_call: TRBV28
j_call: TRBJ1-2

cdr3_nt: TGTGCCAGTCGGGCAGGCGCTGGAAACACCATATATTTT
cdr3_aa: CASRAGAGNTIYF
d_call: NA
clone_size: once
v_call: TRBV6-6
j_call: TRBJ1-3

cdr3_nt: TGTGCCAGCAGCCACGGGACCCCCGCAACTAATGAAAAACTGTTTTTT
cdr3_aa: CASSHGTPATNEKLFF
d_call: NA
clone_size: NA
v_call: TRBV7-9
j_call: TRBJ1-4

cdr3_nt: TGTGCCAGCAGTCTGAGAACTAGCGGGGGGGCCGGGGAGCTGTTTTTT
cdr3_aa: CASSLRTSGGAGELFF
d_call: TRBD2
clone_size: NA
v_call: TRBV7-2
j_call: TRBJ2-2

cdr3_nt: TGTGCCAGCAGCTTAAAACTAGCGGGAGACACCGGGGAGCTGTTTTTT
cdr3_aa: CASSLKLAGDTGELFF
d_call: TRBD2
clone_size: NA
v_call: TRBV7-9
j_call: TRBJ2-2